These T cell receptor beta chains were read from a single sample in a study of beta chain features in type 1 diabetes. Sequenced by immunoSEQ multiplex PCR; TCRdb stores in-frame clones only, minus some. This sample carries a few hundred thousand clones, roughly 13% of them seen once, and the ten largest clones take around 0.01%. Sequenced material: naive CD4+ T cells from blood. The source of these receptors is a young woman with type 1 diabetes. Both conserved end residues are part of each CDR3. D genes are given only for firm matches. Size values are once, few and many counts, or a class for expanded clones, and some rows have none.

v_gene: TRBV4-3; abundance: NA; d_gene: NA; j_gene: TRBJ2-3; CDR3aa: CASSQARERDTQYF; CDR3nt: TGCGCCAGCAGCCAAGCGAGAGAGAGAGATACGCAGTATTTT
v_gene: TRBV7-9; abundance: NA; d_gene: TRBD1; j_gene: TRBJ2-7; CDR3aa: CASSLGGQTYEQYF; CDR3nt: TGTGCCAGCAGCTTAGGGGGACAGACCTACGAGCAGTACTTC
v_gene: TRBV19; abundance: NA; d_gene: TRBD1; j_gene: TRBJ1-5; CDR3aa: CASSSGTGVHQPQHF; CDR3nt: TGTGCCAGTAGTTCCGGGACAGGGGTACATCAGCCCCAGCATTTT
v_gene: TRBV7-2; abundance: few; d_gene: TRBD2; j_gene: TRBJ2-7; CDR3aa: CASSLGLAANYEQYF; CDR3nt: TGTGCCAGCAGCTTAGGACTAGCGGCAAACTACGAGCAGTACTTC
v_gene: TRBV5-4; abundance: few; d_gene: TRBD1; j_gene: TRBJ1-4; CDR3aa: CASSMAGGATNEKLFF; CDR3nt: TGTGCCAGCAGCATGGCAGGGGGAGCAACTAATGAAAAACTGTTTTTT
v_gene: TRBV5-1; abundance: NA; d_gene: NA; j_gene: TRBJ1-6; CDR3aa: CASSLGQELPLGNSPLHF; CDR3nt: TGCGCCAGCAGCTTGGGACAGGAACTCCCCCTGGGTAATTCACCCCTCCACTTT
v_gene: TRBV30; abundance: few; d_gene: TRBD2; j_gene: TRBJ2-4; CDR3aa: CAWSVLAGATNIQYF; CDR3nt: TGTGCCTGGAGTGTACTGGCGGGAGCGACAAACATTCAGTACTTC
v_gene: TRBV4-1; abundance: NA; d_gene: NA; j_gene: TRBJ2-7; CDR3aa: CASSQGGGSYEQYF; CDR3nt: TGCGCCAGCAGCCAAGGCGGTGGATCCTACGAGCAGTACTTC
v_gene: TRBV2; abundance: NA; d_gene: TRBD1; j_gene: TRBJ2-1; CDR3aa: CASSGGTGEHEQFF; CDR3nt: TGTGCCAGCAGTGGGGGGACAGGGGAACATGAGCAGTTCTTC
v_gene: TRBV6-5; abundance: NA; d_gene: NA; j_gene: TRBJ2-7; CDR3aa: CASSQDYSTNYEQYF; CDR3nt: TGTGCCAGCAGTCAAGACTACTCGACGAACTACGAGCAGTACTTC